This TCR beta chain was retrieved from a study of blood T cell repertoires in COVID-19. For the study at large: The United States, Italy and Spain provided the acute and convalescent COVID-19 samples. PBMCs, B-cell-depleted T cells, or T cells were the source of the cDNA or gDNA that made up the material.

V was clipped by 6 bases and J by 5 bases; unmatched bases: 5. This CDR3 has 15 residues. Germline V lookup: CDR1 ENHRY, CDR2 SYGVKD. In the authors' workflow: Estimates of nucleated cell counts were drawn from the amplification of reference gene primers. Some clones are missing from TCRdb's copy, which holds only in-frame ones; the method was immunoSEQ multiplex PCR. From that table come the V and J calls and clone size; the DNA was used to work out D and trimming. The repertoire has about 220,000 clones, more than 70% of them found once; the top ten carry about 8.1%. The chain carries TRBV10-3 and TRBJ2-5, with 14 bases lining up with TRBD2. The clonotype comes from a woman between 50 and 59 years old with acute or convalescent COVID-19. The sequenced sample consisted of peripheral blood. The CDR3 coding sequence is TGTGCCATCAGATCGGGACTAGCGGGAGAGGAGACCCAGTACTTC. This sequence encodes CAIRSGLAGEETQYF.